This T cell receptor (beta chain) emerged from a study of PD-1 blockade in classical Hodgkin lymphoma. Study-wide points: By C4D1, CD4+ diversity increased significantly, especially in complete responders. Baseline TCR diversity was reportedly lower in newly diagnosed patients than in healthy donors. It was reported as lower still in relapsed/refractory patients. Differences between repertoires have undefined causes, possibly disease activity or prior therapy. Partial responders and progressors had significantly lower baseline TCR diversity.

This table comes from immunoSEQ multiplex PCR, and its TCRdb copy is limited to in-frame clones, with some not included. Of about 98,000 clones listed, roughly 92% are singletons. With respect to this clone: Antigen: not known.

Trimming removed 3 bases at V and 0 bases at J, with 9 bases between. CDR1 is MNHEY, CDR2 SMNVEV, per germline (reference sequence). The CDR3 is made up of 14 amino acids. No patient escaped relapse after autologous stem cell transplantation, and brentuximab vedotin exposure varied. The origin of this receptor is a human donor with classical Hodgkin lymphoma. The specimen comprised peripheral blood mononuclear cells (PBMCs), sampled at baseline. This chain connects TRBV27 to TRBJ2-7; weak D call: TRBD2 (5 bases). Here the CDR3 DNA reads TGTGCCAGCAGTTTCGGGGTCAGCTCCTACGAGCAGTACTTC. This codes for CASSFGVSSYEQYF.